This T cell receptor beta chain stems from a study of T-cell reconstitution after alpha-beta-depleted transplantation in children. Unique molecular identifiers were incorporated during preparation of the TCRbeta library. TCRdb reprocessed the PCR reads via MiXCR and lists one record per CDR3 protein. The sample holds nearly 200,000 distinct CDR3 sequences; roughly 6.3% are singletons and the top ten take about 4.4%. This clonotype has just a few counts. Between the trimmed V and J ends, which lost 4 bases and 10 bases, there was a span of 26 bases. Germline CDR1 is SGHTA and CDR2 is FQGNSA. CDR3 length equals 17 residues.

The material sequenced was PBMCs, taken before TCRalphabeta/CD19-depleted stem cell transplant. This clonotype was sampled from a girl under three years old with combined immunodeficiency, due to receive a stem cell transplant. The rearrangement joins TRBV7-2 to TRBJ2-1; D is possibly TRBD2 (7 bases). CDR3 in amino acids: CASSSPGLGTLRGEQFF. In DNA form, the CDR3 reads TGTGCCAGCAGCTCCCCCGGACTAGGCACCCTTAGGGGGGAGCAGTTCTTC.